This TCR beta chain was observed in a study of blood T cell repertoires in COVID-19. Overall study: Both acute and convalescent COVID-19 samples were obtained from the United States, Italy and Spain. T cells, B-cell-depleted T cells, or PBMCs provided the cDNA or gDNA that served as material.

CDR3 size: 12 residues. V lost 5 bases and J lost 7, with 6 bases in between. Germline V gene data show CDR1 as LNHDA and CDR2 as SQIVND (reference sequence). Original processing methods: Reference gene primers were amplified, and this amplification served to estimate nucleated cell counts. Method: immunoSEQ multiplex PCR; TCRdb's copy keeps in-frame clones and lacks some. Clone size and the V and J calls come from that table; the DNA yielded D and trimming. The data hold about 52,000 clones, with about 84% observed a single time. This receptor was taken from a woman older than 75 with acute or convalescent COVID-19. The material sequenced was peripheral blood. The chain carries TRBV19 and TRBJ1-6, with D hard to call. CDR3 nucleotide sequence: TGTGCCAGTAGTCTACAGAATTCACCCCTCCACTTT. Translation gives CASSLQNSPLHF. Combining the CDR3 with reference TRBV19 and TRBJ1-6 gives the whole variable domain DGGITQSPKYLFRKEGQNVTLSCEQNLNHDAMYWYRQDPGQGLRLIYYSQIVNDFQKGDIAEGYSVSREKKESFPLTVTSAQKNPTAFYLCASSLQNSPLHFGNGTRLTVT.